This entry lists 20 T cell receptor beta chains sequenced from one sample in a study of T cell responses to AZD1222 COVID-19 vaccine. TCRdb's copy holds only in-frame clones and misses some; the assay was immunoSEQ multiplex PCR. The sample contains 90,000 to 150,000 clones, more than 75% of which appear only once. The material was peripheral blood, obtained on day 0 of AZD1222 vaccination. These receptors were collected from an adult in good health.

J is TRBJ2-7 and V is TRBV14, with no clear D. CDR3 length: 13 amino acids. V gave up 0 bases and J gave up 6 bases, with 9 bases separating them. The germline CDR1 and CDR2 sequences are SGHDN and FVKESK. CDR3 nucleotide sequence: TGTGCCAGCAGCCAAGATCTCCAGGCCGAGCAGTACTTC. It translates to CASSQDLQAEQYF.

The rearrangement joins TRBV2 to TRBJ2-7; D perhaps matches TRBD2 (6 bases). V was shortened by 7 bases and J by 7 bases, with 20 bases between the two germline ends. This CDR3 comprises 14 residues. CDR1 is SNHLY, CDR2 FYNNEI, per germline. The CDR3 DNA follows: TGTGCCAGCACTCCCCGGGACTCTCCTAATGAGCAGTACTTC. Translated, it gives CASTPRDSPNEQYF.

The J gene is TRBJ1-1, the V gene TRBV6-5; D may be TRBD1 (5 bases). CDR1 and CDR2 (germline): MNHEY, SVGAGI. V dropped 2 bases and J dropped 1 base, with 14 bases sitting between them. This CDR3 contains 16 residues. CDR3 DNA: TGTGCCAGCAGTTACCGGGACCCGCCGGGGAACACTGAAGCTTTCTTT. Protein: CASSYRDPPGNTEAFF.

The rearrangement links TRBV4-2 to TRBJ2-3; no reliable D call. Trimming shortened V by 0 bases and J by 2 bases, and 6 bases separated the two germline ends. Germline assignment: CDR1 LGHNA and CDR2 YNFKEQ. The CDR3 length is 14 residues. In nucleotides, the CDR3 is TGTGCCAGCAGCCAAGATTCCCCCACAGATACGCAGTATTTT. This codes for CASSQDSPTDTQYF.

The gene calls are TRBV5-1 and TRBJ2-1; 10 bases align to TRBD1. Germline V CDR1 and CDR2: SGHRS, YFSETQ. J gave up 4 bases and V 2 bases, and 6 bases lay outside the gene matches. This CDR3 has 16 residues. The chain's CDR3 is CASSFPGQGIYNEQFF. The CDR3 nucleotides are TGCGCCAGCAGCTTTCCGGGACAGGGGATTTACAATGAGCAGTTCTTC.

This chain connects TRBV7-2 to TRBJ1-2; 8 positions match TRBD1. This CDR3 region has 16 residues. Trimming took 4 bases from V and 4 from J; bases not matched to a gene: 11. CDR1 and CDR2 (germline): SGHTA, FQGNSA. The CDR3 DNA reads TGTGCCAGCAGCTCCAACCCGACAGGGGCAGGCTATGGCTACACCTTC. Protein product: CASSSNPTGAGYGYTF.

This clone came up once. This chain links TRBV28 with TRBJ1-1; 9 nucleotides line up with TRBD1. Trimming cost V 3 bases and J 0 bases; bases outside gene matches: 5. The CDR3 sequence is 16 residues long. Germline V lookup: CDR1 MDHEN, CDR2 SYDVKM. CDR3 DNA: TGTGCCAGCAGTTTTGGGACAGGGAAAATGAACACTGAAGCTTTCTTT. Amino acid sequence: CASSFGTGKMNTEAFF.

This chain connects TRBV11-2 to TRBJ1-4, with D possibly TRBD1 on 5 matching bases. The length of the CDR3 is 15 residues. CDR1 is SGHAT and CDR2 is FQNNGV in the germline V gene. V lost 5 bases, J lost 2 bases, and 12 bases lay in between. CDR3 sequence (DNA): TGTGCCAGCAGCCCGGGGCGGGGGACTAATGAAAAACTGTTTTTT. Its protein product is CASSPGRGTNEKLFF. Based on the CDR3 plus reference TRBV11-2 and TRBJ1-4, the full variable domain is EAGVAQSPRYKIIEKRQSVAFWCNPISGHATLYWYQQILGQGPKLLIQFQNNGVVDDSQLPKDRFSAERLKGVDSTLKIQPAKLEDSAVYLCASSPGRGTNEKLFFGSGTQLSVL.

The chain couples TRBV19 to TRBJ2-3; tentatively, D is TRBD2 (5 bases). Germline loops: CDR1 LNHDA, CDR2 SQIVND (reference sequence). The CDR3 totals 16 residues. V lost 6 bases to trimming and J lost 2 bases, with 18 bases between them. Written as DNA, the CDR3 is TGTGCCAGTAGGAAGACGACGGGGATCGACACAGATACGCAGTATTTT. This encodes CASRKTTGIDTDTQYF.

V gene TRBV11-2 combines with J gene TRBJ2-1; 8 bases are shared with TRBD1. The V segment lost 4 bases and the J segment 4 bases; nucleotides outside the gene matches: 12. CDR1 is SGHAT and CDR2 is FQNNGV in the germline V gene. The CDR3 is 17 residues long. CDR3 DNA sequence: TGTGCCAGCAGCTCCCGATTGGCGGGACAGGCATACAATGAGCAGTTCTTC. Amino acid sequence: CASSSRLAGQAYNEQFF.

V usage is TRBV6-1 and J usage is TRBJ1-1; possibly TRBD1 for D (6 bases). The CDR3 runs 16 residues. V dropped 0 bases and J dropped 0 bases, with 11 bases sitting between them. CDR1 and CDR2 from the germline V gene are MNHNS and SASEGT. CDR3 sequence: CASSEAFGDMNTEAFF. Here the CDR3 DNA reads TGTGCCAGCAGTGAAGCTTTCGGGGACATGAACACTGAAGCTTTCTTT.

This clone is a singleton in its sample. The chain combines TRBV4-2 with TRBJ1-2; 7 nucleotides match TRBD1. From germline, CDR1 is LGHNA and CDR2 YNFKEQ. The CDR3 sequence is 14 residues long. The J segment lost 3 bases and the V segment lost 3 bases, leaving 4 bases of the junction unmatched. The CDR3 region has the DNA TGTGCCAGCAGCCAGGCTGACAGGGACTATGGCTACACCTTC. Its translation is CASSQADRDYGYTF.

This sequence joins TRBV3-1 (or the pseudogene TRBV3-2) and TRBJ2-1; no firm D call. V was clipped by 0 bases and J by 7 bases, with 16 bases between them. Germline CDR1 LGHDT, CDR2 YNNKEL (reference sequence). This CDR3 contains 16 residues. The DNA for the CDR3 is TGTGCCAGCAGCCAAGATCTGGCTACCCAGTGGAATGAGCAGTTCTTC. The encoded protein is CASSQDLATQWNEQFF.

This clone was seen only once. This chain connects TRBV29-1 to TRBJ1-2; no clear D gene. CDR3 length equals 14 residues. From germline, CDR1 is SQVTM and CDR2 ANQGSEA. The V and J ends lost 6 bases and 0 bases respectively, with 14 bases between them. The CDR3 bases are TGCAGCGTCGCCGACATTTCTGCTAACTATGGCTACACCTTC. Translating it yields CSVADISANYGYTF.

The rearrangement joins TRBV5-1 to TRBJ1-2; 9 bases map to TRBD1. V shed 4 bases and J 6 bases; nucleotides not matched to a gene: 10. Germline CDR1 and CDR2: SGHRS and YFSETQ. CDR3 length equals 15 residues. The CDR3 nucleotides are TGCGCCAGCAGCCTGGGCATACAGGGGGCCAATGGCTACACCTTC. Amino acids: CASSLGIQGANGYTF.

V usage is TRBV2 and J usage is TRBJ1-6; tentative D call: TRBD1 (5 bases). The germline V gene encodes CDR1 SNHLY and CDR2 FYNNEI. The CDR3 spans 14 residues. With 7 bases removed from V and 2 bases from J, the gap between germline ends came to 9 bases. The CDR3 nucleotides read TGTGCCAGCAATCAGGGACCCTATAATTCACCCCTCCACTTT. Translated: CASNQGPYNSPLHF.

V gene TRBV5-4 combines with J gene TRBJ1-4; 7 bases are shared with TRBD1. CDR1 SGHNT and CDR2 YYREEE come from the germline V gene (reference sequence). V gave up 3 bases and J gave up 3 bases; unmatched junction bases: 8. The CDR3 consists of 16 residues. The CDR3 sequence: CASSSYSDRANEKLFF. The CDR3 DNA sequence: TGTGCCAGCAGCTCCTACTCAGACAGGGCTAATGAAAAACTGTTTTTT.

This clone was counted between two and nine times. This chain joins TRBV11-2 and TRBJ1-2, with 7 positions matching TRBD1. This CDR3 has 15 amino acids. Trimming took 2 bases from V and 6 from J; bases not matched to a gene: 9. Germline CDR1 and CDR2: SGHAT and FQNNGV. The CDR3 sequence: CASSLRDSYSDGYTF. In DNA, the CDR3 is TGTGCCAGCAGCTTAAGGGACAGTTATAGTGATGGCTACACCTTC. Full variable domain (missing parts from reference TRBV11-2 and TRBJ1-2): EAGVAQSPRYKIIEKRQSVAFWCNPISGHATLYWYQQILGQGPKLLIQFQNNGVVDDSQLPKDRFSAERLKGVDSTLKIQPAKLEDSAVYLCASSLRDSYSDGYTFGSGTRLTVV.

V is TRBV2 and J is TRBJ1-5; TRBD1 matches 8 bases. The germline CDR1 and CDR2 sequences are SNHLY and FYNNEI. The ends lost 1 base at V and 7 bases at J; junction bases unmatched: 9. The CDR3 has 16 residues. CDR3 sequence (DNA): TGTGCCAGCAGTGAAGGGACAGACAGGGGCTGGCAGCCCCAGCATTTT. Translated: CASSEGTDRGWQPQHF.

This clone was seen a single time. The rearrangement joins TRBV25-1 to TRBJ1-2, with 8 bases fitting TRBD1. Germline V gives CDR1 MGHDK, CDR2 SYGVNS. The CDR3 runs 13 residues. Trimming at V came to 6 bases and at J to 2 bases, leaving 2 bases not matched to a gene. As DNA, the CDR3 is TGTGCCAGCAGAAGACAGGGGAACTATGGCTACACCTTC. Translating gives CASRRQGNYGYTF.